The clone carrying this T cell receptor beta chain was picked up many times. Its antigen remains unidentified. No DNA is shown, since the ends of the CDR3 on it are uncertain; the CDR3 is the one TCRdb lists. The CDR3 has 18 residues if both end residues are counted. This specimen belongs to a study of T-cell reconstitution after alpha-beta-depleted transplantation in children. Preparation of the TCRbeta library involved a method that used unique molecular identifiers. TCRdb independently ran MiXCR on the PCR reads; one entry per CDR3 protein. The sample yields nearly 250,000 distinct CDR3 sequences, just under 8.5% seen once. General study points: Approximately two months post-transplant, alpha-beta T cells reportedly originated from several hundred expanded graft clones. Some patients showed high day-60 TCRbeta diversity, which derived from surviving recipient T cells and thymic progenitors. Most T-cell counts and diversity one year after the transplant came from T cells that were newly produced.

Sequenced here: PBMCs, mostly from graft donor cells, sampled 180 days after TCRalphabeta/CD19-depleted stem cell transplant. This sequence was found in a male patient younger than 18 who had a stem cell transplant for acute lymphoblastic leukemia, so the T cells may come from the graft donor. This chain uses TRBV21-1 with TRBJ2-5; TRBD1 is the table's D call and was not checked against the DNA. TRBV21-1 counts as a pseudogene. The CDR3 protein is CASSKEVRDRGFLETQYF.